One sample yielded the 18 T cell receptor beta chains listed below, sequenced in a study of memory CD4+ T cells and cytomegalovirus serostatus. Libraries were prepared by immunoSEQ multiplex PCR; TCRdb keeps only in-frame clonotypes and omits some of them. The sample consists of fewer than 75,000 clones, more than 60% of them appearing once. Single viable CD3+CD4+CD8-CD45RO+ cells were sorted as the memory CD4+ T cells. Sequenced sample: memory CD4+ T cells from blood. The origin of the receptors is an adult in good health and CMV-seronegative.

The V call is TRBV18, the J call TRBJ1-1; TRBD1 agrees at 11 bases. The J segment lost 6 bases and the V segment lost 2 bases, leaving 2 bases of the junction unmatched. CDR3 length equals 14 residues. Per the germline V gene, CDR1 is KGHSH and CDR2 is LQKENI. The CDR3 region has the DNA TGTGCCAGCTCACCAGGACAGGGGGCGGCTGAAGCTTTCTTT. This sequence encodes CASSPGQGAAEAFF. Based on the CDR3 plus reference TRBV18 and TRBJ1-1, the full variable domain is NAGVMQNPRHLVRRRGQEARLRCSPMKGHSHVYWYRQLPEEGLKFMVYLQKENIIDESGMPKERFSAEFPKEGPSILRIQQVVRGDSAAYFCASSPGQGAAEAFFGQGTRLTVV.

CDR3 region: CASSSGQTPGQPQHF. CDR3 sequence (DNA): TGTGCCAGCAGTTCTGGACAGACCCCAGGTCAGCCCCAGCATTTT. The rearrangement links TRBV6-5 to TRBJ1-5; tentative D call: TRBD1 (6 bases). Germline assignment: CDR1 MNHEY and CDR2 SVGAGI. V was pared by 4 bases and J by 6 bases, with 16 bases between. The CDR3 is 15 amino acids.

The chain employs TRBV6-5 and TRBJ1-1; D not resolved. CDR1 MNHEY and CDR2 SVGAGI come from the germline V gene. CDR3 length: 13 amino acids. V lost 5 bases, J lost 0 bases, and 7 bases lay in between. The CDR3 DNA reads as TGTGCCAGCAGTCCCGCCTTGAACACTGAAGCTTTCTTT. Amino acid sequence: CASSPALNTEAFF.

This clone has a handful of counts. The CDR3 nucleotides read TGTGCCAGCAGCCACACGGGCCTTTATAATTCACCCCTCCACTTT. It encodes CASSHTGLYNSPLHF. The J gene is TRBJ1-6, the V gene TRBV14; D gene unclear. This CDR3 has 15 amino acids. Germline V gives CDR1 SGHDN, CDR2 FVKESK. V gave up 3 bases and J gave up 4 bases, with 10 bases separating them. Full variable domain (outside the CDR3, taken from reference TRBV14 and TRBJ1-6): EAGVTQFPSHSVIEKGQTVTLRCDPISGHDNLYWYRRVMGKEIKFLLHFVKESKQDESGMPNNRFLAERTGGTYSTLKVQPAELEDSGVYFCASSHTGLYNSPLHFGNGTRLTVT.

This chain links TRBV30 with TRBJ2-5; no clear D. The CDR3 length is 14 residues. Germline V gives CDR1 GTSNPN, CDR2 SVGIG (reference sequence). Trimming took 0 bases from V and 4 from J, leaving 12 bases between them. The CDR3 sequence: CAWSVLGFGETQYF. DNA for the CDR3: TGTGCCTGGAGTGTACTGGGGTTTGGAGAGACCCAGTACTTC.

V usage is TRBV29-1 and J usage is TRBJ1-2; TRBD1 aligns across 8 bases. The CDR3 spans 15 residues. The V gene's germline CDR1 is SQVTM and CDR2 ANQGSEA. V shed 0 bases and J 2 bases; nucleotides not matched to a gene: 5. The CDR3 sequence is CSVEEMTGANYGYTF. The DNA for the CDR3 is TGCAGCGTTGAAGAAATGACAGGGGCGAACTATGGCTACACCTTC.

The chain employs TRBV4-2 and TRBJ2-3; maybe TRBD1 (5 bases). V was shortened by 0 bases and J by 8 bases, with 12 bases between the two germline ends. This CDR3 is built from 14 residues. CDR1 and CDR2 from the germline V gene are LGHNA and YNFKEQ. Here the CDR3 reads CASSQDGAKGTQYF. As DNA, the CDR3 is TGTGCCAGCAGCCAAGATGGGGCAAAAGGTACGCAGTATTTT.

The CDR3 spells CASSVGLAVGVNEQFF. CDR3 in DNA: TGTGCCAGCAGCGTGGGACTAGCGGTCGGTGTGAATGAGCAGTTCTTC. This rearrangement joins TRBV9 to TRBJ2-1; 11 nucleotides align to TRBD2. V shed 2 bases and J 7 bases; nucleotides not matched to a gene: 8. Per the germline V gene, CDR1 is SGDLS and CDR2 is YYNGEE. The CDR3 is 16 residues long.

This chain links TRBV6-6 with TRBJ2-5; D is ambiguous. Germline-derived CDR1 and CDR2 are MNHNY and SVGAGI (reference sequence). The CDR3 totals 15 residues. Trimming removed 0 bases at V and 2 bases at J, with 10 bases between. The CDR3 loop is CASSYSASGQETQYF. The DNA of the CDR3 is TGTGCCAGCAGTTACTCGGCTAGTGGACAAGAGACCCAGTACTTC.

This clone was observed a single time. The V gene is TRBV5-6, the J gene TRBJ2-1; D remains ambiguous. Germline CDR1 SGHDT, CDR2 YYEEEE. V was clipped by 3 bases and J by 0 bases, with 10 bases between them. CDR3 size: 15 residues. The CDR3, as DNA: TGTGCCAGCAGCTGGGAAAGGAGCTCCTACAATGAGCAGTTCTTC. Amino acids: CASSWERSSYNEQFF.

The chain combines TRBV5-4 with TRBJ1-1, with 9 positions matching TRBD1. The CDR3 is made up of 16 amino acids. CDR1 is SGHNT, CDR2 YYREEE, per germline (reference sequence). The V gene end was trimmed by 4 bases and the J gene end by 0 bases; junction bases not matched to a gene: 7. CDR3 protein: CASSAGTGRMNTEAFF. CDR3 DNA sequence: TGTGCCAGCAGCGCCGGGACAGGGCGTATGAACACTGAAGCTTTCTTT.

The CDR3 nucleotides read TGCGCCAGCAGCTTGGGGGGAACTGGGGCCAACGTCCTGACTTTC. Translation gives CASSLGGTGANVLTF. This chain links TRBV5-1 with TRBJ2-6; D is unresolved. Germline CDR1 is SGHRS and CDR2 is YFSETQ. This CDR3 spans 15 amino acids. The germline V and J ends were trimmed by 0 bases and 2 bases, with 6 bases remaining between them.

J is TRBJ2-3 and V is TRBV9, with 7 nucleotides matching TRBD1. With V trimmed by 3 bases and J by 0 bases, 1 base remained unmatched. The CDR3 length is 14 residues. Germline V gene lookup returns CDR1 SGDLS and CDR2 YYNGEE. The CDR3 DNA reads TGTGCCAGCAGCGAGACAGGGAGCACAGATACGCAGTATTTT. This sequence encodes CASSETGSTDTQYF.

DNA for the CDR3: TGTGCCAGCAGTGGAAAAGACCTGATCACAGATACGCAGTATTTT. Its protein is CASSGKDLITDTQYF. This chain links TRBV2 with TRBJ2-3; the D is unclear. The CDR3 has 15 amino acids. Trimming left V 4 bases short and J 2 bases short, with 13 bases between. The V gene's germline CDR1 is SNHLY and CDR2 FYNNEI.

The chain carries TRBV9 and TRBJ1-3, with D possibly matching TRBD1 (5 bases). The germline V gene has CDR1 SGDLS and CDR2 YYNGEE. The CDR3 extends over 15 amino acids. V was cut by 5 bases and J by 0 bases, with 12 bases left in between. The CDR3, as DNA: TGTGCCAGCAGTAGGGACCCCCTCTCTGGAAACACCATATATTTT. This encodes CASSRDPLSGNTIYF.

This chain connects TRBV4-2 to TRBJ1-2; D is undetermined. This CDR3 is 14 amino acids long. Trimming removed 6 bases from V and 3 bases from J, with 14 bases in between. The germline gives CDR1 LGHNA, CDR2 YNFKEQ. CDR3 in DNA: TGTGCCAGCAGACTGGACCGATCCTACTATGGCTACACCTTC. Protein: CASRLDRSYYGYTF.

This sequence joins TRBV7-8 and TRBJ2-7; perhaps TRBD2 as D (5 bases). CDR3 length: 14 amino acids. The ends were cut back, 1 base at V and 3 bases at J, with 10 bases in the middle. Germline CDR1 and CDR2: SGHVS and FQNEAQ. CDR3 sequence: CASSLGWERYEQYF. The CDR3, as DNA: TGTGCCAGCAGCTTAGGTTGGGAGCGCTACGAGCAGTACTTC.

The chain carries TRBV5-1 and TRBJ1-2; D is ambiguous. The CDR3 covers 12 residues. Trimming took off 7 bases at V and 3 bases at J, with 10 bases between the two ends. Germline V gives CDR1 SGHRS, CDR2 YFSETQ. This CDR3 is CASATSDYGYTF. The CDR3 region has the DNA TGCGCCAGCGCGACGAGTGACTATGGCTACACCTTC.